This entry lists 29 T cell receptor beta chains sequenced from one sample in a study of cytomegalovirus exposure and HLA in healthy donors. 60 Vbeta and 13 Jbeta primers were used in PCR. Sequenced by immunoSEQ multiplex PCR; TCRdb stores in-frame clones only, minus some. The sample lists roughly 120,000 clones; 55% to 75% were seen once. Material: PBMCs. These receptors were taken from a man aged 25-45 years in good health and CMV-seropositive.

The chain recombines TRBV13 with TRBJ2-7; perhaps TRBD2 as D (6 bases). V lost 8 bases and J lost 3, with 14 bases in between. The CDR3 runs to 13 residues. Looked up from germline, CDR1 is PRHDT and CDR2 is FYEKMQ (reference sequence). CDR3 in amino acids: CASGRRDHYEQYF. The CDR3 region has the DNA TGTGCCAGCGGGCGGCGGGACCACTACGAGCAGTACTTC.

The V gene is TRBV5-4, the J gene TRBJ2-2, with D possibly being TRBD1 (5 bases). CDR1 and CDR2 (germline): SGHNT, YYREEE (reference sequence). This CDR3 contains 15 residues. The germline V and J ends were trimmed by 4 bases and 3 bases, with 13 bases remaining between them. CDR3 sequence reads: CASSRGRKDTGELFF. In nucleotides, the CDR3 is TGTGCCAGCAGCAGGGGCCGTAAAGACACCGGGGAGCTGTTTTTT.

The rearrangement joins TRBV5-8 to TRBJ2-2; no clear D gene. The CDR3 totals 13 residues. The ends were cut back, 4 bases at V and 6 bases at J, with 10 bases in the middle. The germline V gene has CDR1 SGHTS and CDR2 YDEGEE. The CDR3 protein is CASSPGTSGELFF. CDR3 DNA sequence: TGTGCCAGCAGCCCCGGTACTTCCGGGGAGCTGTTTTTT.

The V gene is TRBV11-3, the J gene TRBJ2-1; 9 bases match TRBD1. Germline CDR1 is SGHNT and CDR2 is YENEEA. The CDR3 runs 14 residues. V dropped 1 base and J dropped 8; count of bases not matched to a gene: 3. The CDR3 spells CASSLGDREYEQFF. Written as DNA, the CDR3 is TGTGCCAGCAGCTTAGGGGACAGGGAGTATGAGCAGTTCTTC. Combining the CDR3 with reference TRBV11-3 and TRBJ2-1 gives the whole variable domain EAGVVQSPRYKIIEKKQPVAFWCNPISGHNTLYWYLQNLGQGPELLIRYENEEAVDDSQLPKDRFSAERLKGVDSTLKIQPAELGDSAVYLCASSLGDREYEQFFGPGTRLTVL.

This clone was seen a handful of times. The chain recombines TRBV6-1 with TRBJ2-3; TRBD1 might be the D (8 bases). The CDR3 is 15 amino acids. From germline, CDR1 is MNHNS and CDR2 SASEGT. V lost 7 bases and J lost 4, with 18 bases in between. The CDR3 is CASNRGGRGPDTQYF. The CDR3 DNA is TGTGCCAGCAATAGGGGGGGCAGGGGGCCAGATACGCAGTATTTT.

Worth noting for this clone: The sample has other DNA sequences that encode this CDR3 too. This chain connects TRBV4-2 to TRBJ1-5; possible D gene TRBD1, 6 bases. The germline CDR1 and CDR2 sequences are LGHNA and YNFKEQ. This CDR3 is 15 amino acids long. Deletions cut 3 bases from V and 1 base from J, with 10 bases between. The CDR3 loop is CASSHTGLSNQPQHF. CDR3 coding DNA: TGTGCCAGCAGCCACACAGGGTTAAGCAATCAGCCCCAGCATTTT.

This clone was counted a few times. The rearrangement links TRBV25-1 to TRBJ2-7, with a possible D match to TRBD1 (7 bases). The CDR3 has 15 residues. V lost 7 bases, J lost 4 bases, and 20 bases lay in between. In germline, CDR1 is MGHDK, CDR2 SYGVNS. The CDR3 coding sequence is TGTGCCAGCATCCCCGGCGGTTCAGGGGGGTACGAGCAGTACTTC. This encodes CASIPGGSGGYEQYF.

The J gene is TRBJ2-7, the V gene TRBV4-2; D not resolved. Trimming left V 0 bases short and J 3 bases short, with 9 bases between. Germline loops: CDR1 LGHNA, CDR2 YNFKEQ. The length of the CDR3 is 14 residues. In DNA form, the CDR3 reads TGTGCCAGCAGCCAAGATAGTGAGGTCTACGAGCAGTACTTC. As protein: CASSQDSEVYEQYF.

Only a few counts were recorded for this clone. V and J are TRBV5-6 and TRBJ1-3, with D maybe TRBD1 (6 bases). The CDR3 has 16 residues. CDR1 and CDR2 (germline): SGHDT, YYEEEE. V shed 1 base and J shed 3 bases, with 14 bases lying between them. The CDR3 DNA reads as TGTGCCAGCAGCTTGTGGGGGGGCGACTATGGAAACACCATATATTTT. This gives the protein CASSLWGGDYGNTIYF.

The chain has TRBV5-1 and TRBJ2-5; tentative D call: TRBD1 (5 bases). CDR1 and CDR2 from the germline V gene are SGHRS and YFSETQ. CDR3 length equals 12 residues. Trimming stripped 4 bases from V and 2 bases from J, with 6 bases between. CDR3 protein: CASSAGQETQYF. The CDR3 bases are TGCGCCAGCAGCGCAGGGCAAGAGACCCAGTACTTC. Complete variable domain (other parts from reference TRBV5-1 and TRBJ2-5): KAGVTQTPRYLIKTRGQQVTLSCSPISGHRSVSWYQQTPGQGLQFLFEYFSETQRNKGNFPGRFSGRQFSNSRSEMNVSTLELGDSALYLCASSAGQETQYFGPGTRLLVL.

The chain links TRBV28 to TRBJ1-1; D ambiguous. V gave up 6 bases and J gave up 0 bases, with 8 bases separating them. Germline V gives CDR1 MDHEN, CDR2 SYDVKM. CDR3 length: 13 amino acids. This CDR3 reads CASRFRVNTEAFF. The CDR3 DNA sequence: TGTGCCAGCAGATTTCGGGTGAACACTGAAGCTTTCTTT. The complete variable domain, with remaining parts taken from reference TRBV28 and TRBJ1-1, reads DVKVTQSSRYLVKRTGEKVFLECVQDMDHENMFWYRQDPGLGLRLIYFSYDVKMKEKGDIPEGYSVSREKKERFSLILESASTNQTSMYLCASRFRVNTEAFFGQGTRLTVV.

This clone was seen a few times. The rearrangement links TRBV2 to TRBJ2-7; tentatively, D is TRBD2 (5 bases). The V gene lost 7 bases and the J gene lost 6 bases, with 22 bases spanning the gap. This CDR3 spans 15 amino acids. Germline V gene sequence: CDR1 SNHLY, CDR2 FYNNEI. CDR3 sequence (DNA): TGTGCCAGCATGTCCCTCCCGGGGAGTATCGGCGAGCAGTACTTC. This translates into CASMSLPGSIGEQYF.

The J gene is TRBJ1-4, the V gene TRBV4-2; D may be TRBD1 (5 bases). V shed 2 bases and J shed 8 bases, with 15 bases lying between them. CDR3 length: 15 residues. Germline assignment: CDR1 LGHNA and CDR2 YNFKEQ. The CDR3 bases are TGTGCCAGCAGCCAAAATGGGGCGTTTTCCGAAAAACTGTTTTTT. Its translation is CASSQNGAFSEKLFF.

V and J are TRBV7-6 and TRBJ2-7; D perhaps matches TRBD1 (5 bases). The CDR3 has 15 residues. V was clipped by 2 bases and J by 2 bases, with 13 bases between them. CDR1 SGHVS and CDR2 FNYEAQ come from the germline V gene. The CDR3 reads CASSLFQGRPYEQYF. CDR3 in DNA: TGTGCCAGCAGCTTATTTCAGGGCCGCCCCTACGAGCAGTACTTC.

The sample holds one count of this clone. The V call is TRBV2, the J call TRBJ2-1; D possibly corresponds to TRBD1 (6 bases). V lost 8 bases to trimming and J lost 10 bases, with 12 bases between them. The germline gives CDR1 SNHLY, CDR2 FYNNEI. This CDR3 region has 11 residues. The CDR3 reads CASRETGEQFF. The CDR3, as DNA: TGTGCCAGCCGAGAAACAGGGGAGCAGTTCTTC. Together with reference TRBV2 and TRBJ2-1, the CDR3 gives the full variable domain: EPEVTQTPSHQVTQMGQEVILRCVPISNHLYFYWYRQILGQKVEFLVSFYNNEISEKSEIFDDQFSVERPDGSNFTLKIRSTKLEDSAMYFCASRETGEQFFGPGTRLTVL.

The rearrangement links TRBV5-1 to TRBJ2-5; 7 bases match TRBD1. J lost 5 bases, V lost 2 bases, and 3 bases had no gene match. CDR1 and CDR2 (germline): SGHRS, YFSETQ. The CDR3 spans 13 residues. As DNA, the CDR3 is TGCGCCAGCAGCTTAGGGGGCTCGGAGACCCAGTACTTC. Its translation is CASSLGGSETQYF.

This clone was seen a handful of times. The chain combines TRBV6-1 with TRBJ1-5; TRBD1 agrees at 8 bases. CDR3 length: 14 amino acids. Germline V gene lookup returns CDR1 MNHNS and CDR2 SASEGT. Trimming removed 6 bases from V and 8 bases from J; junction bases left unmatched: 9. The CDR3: CASSGTGGREPQHF. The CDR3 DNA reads TGTGCCAGCAGCGGGACAGGAGGAAGGGAGCCCCAGCATTTT.

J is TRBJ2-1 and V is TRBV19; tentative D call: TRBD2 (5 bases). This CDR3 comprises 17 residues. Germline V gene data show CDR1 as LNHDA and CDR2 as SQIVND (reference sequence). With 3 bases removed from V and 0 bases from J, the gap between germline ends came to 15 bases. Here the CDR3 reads CASSIRTLYRSYNEQFF. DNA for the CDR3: TGTGCCAGTAGTATCCGGACTTTATATCGCTCCTACAATGAGCAGTTCTTC. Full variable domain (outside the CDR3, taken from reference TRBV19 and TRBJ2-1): DGGITQSPKYLFRKEGQNVTLSCEQNLNHDAMYWYRQDPGQGLRLIYYSQIVNDFQKGDIAEGYSVSREKKESFPLTVTSAQKNPTAFYLCASSIRTLYRSYNEQFFGPGTRLTVL.

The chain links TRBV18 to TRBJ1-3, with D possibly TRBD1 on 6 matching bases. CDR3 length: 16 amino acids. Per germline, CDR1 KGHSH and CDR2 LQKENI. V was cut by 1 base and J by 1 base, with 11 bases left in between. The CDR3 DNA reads TGTGCCAGCTCACCACTGGGGGCTATATCTGGAAACACCATATATTTT. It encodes CASSPLGAISGNTIYF.

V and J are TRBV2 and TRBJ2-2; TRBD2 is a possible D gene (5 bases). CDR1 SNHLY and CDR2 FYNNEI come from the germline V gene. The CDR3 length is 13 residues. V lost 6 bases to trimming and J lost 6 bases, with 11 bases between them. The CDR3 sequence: CASSAGLAGELFF. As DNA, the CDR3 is TGTGCCAGCAGCGCGGGCCTGGCCGGGGAGCTGTTTTTT.

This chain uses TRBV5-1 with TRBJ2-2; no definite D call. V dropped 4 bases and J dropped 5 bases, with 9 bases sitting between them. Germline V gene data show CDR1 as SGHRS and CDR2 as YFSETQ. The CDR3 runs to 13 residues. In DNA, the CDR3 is TGCGCCAGCAGCACCGCAGAAACCGGGGAGCTGTTTTTT. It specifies CASSTAETGELFF.

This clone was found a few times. The CDR3 region is CASSQLTGARIGEKLFF. CDR3 DNA: TGCGCCAGCAGCCAACTAACAGGTGCGAGGATAGGGGAAAAACTGTTTTTT. The chain links TRBV4-3 to TRBJ1-4; possible D gene TRBD1, 5 bases. The CDR3 is 17 amino acids. V lost 2 bases and J lost 8, with 21 bases in between. Germline V lookup: CDR1 LGHNA, CDR2 YSLEER.

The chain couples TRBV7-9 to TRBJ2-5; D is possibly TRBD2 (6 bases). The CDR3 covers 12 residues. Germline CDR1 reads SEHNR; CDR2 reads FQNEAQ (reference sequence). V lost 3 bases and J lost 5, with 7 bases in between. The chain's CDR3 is CASSFAGETQYF. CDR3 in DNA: TGTGCCAGCAGCTTCGCGGGGGAGACCCAGTACTTC. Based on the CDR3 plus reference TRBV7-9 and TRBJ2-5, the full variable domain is DTGVSQNPRHKITKRGQNVTFRCDPISEHNRLYWYRQTLGQGPEFLTYFQNEAQLEKSRLLSDRFSAERPKGSFSTLEIQRTEQGDSAMYLCASSFAGETQYFGPGTRLLVL.

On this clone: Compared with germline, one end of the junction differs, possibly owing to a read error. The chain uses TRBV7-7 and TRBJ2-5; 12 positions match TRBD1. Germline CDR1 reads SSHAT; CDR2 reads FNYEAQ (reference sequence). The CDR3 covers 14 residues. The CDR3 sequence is CASSPGQGAQEQYF. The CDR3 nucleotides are TGTGCTAGCAGCCCGGGACAGGGGGCTCAAGAGCAGTACTTC.

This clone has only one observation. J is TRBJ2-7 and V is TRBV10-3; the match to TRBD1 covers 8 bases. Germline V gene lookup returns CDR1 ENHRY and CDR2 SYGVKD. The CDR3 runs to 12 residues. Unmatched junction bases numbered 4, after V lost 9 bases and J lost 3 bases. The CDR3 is CAIGQGGYEQYF. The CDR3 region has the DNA TGTGCCATAGGACAGGGTGGCTACGAGCAGTACTTC.

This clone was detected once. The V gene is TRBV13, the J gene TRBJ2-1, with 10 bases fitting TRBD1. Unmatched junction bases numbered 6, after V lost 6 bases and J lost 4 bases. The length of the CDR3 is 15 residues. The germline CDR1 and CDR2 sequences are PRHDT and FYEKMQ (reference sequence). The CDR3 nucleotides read TGTGCCAGCAGGCGCTCGGGACAGGGGTACAATGAGCAGTTCTTC. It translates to CASRRSGQGYNEQFF.

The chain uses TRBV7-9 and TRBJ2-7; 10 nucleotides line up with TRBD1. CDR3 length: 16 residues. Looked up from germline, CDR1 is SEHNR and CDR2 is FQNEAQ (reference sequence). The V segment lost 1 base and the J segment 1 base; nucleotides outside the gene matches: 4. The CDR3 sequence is CASSLVGQGGSYEQYF. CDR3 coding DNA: TGTGCCAGCAGCTTAGTAGGACAGGGGGGTTCCTACGAGCAGTACTTC.

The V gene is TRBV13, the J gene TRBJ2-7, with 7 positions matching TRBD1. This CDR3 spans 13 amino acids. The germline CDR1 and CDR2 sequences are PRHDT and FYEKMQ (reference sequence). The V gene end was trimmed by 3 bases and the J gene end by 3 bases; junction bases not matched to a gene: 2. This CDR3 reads CASSFYRGYEQYF. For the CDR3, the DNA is TGTGCCAGCAGCTTTTACAGGGGCTACGAGCAGTACTTC.

The CDR3 here is CSPGWGYTF. The CDR3 DNA sequence: TGCAGTCCGGGGTGGGGCTACACCTTC. This chain connects TRBV20-1 to TRBJ1-2; D gene ambiguous. The CDR3 is 9 amino acids. V was shortened by 8 bases and J by 8 bases, with 9 bases between the two germline ends. Germline assignment: CDR1 DFQATT and CDR2 SNEGSKA (reference sequence).